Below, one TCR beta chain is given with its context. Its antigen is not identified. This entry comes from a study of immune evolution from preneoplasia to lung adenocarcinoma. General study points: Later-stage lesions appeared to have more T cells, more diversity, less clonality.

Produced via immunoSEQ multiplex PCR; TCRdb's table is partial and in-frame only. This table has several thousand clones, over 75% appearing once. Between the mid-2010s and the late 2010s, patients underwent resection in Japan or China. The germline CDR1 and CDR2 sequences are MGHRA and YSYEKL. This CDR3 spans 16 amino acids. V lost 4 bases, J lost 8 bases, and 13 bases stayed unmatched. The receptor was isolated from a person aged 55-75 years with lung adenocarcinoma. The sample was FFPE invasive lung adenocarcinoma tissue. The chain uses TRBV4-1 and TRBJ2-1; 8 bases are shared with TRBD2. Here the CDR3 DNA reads TGCGCCAGCAGCCGAGGAACTAGCGGCGATCCCCATGAGCAGTTCTTC. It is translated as CASSRGTSGDPHEQFF.